A selection of T cell receptor beta chains follows, all from one sample in a study of blood T cell repertoires in COVID-19. Clones were read by immunoSEQ multiplex PCR, and TCRdb kept only the in-frame ones, dropping some. The data contain fewer than 400,000 clones, just over 85% of them seen just once; the ten biggest clones take up 4% to 5%. Material for sequencing was PBMCs or T cells enriched from blood (not recorded which). These receptors originate from a young man who had recovered from COVID-19. CDR3s include the opening cysteine and the closing phenylalanine or tryptophan. The D gene is left open where the match is weak. Clone size is shown for a subset of rows, as once, few, many or a class of expanded clone.

TRBD2	NA	TRBV19	TRBJ2-1	CASRDDRLAEGTDYNEQFF	TGTGCCAGTAGAGACGATAGGCTAGCGGAGGGGACGGACTACAATGAGCAGTTCTTC
NA	NA	TRBV7-8	TRBJ1-1	CASSLDRSGLNPEAFF	TGTGCCAGCAGCTTAGATCGGTCCGGGTTAAATCCTGAAGCTTTCTTT
NA	NA	TRBV19	TRBJ1-3	CASKEGPGNTIYF	TGTGCCAGCAAGGAGGGTCCGGGAAACACCATATATTTT
TRBD1	NA	TRBV6-4	TRBJ1-1	CASSDNRGVTEAFF	TGTGCCAGCAGCGATAACAGGGGTGTCACTGAAGCTTTCTTT
NA	NA	TRBV20-1	TRBJ2-3	CSASMGEHMDTQYF	TGCAGTGCTAGTATGGGCGAGCACATGGATACGCAGTATTTT
NA	few	TRBV21-1	TRBJ2-1	CASSKALGSSYNEQFF	TGTGCCAGCAGCAAAGCGCTCGGGAGCTCCTACAATGAGCAGTTCTTC
NA	NA	TRBV5-4	TRBJ2-1	CASSLRSFREQFF	TGTGCCAGCAGCTTGCGTTCGTTTCGTGAGCAGTTCTTC
NA	NA	TRBV6-5	TRBJ1-1	CASSLEGNTEAFF	TGTGCCAGCAGTTTGGAGGGGAACACTGAAGCTTTCTTT
NA	few	TRBV6-1	TRBJ2-7	CASSEAGGEGYEQYF	TGTGCCAGCAGTGAAGCAGGAGGGGAAGGCTACGAGCAGTACTTC
TRBD2	NA	TRBV28	TRBJ2-7	CASSTVAGNSYEQYF	TGTGCCAGCAGTACCGTAGCGGGGAACTCCTACGAGCAGTACTTC
NA	once	TRBV29-1	TRBJ1-3	CSVEGEGPSGNTIYF	TGCAGCGTTGAAGGAGAGGGCCCCTCTGGAAACACCATATATTTT
NA	NA	TRBV19	TRBJ2-7	CASSGNRRPYEQYF	TGTGCCAGTAGTGGGAACAGGCGACCCTACGAGCAGTACTTC
TRBD1	NA	TRBV5-1	TRBJ2-3	CASSLDPTGGAEDTQYF	TGCGCCAGCAGCTTGGACCCGACAGGGGGCGCCGAAGATACGCAGTATTTT
NA	NA	TRBV19	TRBJ1-1	CASSIGGTNTEAFF	TGTGCCAGTAGTATCGGGGGGACGAACACTGAAGCTTTCTTT
NA	NA	TRBV5-1	TRBJ2-1	CASSFTGTHYNEQFF	TGCGCCAGCAGCTTTACGGGGACACACTACAATGAGCAGTTCTTC
TRBD2	NA	TRBV4-1	TRBJ2-1	CASSQDPSGVSYNEQFF	TGCGCCAGCAGCCAAGATCCGAGCGGGGTAAGCTACAATGAGCAGTTCTTC
TRBD2	NA	TRBV7-9	TRBJ2-1	CASSLVGTSGGHEQFF	TGTGCCAGCAGCTTAGTAGGGACTAGCGGGGGACATGAGCAGTTCTTC
NA	NA	TRBV5-4	TRBJ1-3	CASSQSGGNTIYF	TGTGCCAGCAGCCAATCCGGGGGAAACACCATATATTTT
TRBD1	NA	TRBV7-6	TRBJ1-2	CASSLGGTGSGYTF	TGTGCCAGCAGCTTAGGCGGGACAGGGTCTGGCTACACCTTC
NA	NA	TRBV7-9	TRBJ2-2	CASSFPTANTGELFF	TGTGCCAGCAGCTTCCCCACTGCAAACACCGGGGAGCTGTTTTTT
TRBD1	NA	TRBV5-4	TRBJ1-1	CASSPTGGGRNTEAFF	TGTGCCAGCAGCCCGACAGGGGGCGGAAGAAACACTGAAGCTTTCTTT
NA	few	TRBV29-1	TRBJ2-7	CSVANSYEQYF	TGCAGCGTTGCCAACTCCTACGAGCAGTACTTC